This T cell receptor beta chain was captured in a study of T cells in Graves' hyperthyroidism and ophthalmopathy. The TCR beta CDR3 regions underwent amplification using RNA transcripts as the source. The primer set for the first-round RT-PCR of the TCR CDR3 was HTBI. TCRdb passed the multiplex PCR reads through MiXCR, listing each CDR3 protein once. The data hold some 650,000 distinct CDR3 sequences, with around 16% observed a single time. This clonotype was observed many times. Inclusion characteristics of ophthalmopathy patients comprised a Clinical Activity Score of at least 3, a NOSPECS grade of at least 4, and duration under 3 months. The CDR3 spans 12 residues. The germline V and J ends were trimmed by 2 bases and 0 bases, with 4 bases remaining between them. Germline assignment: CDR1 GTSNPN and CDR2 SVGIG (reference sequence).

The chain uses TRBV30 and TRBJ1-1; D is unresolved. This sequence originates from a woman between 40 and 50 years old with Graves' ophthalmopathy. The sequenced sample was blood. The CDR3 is CAWSRVNTEAFF. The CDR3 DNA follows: TGTGCCTGGAGTAGGGTGAACACTGAAGCTTTCTTT.